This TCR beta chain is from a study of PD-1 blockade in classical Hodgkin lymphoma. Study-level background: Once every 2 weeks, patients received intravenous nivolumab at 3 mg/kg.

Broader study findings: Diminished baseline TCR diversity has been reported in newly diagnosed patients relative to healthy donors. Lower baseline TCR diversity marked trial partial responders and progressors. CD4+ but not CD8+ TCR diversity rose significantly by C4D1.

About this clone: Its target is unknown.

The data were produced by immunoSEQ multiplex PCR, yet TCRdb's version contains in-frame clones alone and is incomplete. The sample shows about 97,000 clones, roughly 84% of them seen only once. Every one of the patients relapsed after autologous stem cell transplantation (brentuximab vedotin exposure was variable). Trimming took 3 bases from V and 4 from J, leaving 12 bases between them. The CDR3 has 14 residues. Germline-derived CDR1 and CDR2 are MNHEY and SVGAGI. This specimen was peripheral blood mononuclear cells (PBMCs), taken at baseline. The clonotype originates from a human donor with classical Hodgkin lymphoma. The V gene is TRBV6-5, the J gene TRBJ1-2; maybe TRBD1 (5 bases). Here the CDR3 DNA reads TGTGCCAGCAGTTATGATCGGGGCCTCTATGGCTACACCTTC. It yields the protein CASSYDRGLYGYTF.